This TCR beta chain was identified in a study of cytomegalovirus exposure and HLA in healthy donors. The PCR was carried out with 60 Vbeta primers and 13 Jbeta primers. Under the authors' procedure: A later analysis tallied some 84 million unique TCR beta chains, roughly 11 million of them shared. The method was immunoSEQ multiplex PCR; TCRdb's version includes in-frame clones alone and lacks a portion of them. V and J calls and clone size are copied from that table; D and trimming were computed from the DNA. Its table records 150,000 to 200,000 clones. Whole-study findings and limits: Analyzed later, association rates of TCRs varied across HLA loci, with DRB1 most and HLA-C fewest. The Asian-associated ancestry cluster reportedly had fewer N-insertions than the roughly 700-donor mean in a later analysis.

Comment on this clone: The antigen is undetermined.

V lost 3 bases and J 5 bases, leaving 15 bases between the germline ends. The CDR3 has 15 amino acids. From germline, CDR1 is SGHRS and CDR2 YFSETQ. The material sequenced was PBMCs. This chain links TRBV5-1 with TRBJ2-1, with D maybe TRBD2 (7 bases). The source of this sequence is a woman between 18 and 29 years old in good health and CMV-seropositive. The CDR3 DNA is TGCGCCAGCAGCTCTTTGGGGGGGGGCCACAATGAGCAGTTCTTC. This sequence encodes CASSSLGGGHNEQFF. The full variable domain, its missing parts supplied by reference TRBV5-1 and TRBJ2-1, is KAGVTQTPRYLIKTRGQQVTLSCSPISGHRSVSWYQQTPGQGLQFLFEYFSETQRNKGNFPGRFSGRQFSNSRSEMNVSTLELGDSALYLCASSSLGGGHNEQFFGPGTRLTVL.